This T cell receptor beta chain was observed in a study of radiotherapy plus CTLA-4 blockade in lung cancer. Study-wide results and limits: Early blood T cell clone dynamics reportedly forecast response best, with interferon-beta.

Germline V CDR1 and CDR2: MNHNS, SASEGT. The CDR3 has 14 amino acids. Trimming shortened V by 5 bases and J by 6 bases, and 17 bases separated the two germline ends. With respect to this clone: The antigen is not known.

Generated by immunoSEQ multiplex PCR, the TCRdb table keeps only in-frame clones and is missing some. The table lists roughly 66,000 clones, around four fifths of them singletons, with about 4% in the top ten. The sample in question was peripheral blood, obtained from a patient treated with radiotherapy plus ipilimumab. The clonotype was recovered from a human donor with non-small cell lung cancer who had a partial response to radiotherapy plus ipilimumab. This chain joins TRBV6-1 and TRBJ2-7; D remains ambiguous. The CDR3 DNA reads TGTGCCAGCAGTCTAGACGGCTGGGTCGCCGAGCAGTACTTC. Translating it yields CASSLDGWVAEQYF.